This is a list of T cell receptor beta chains from one sample in a study of blood T cell repertoires in COVID-19. Some clones are missing from TCRdb's copy, which holds only in-frame ones; the method was immunoSEQ multiplex PCR. The table has about 300,000 clones, about 82% seen once. Specimen: peripheral blood. Receptors were obtained from a woman aged 45-65 years with acute or convalescent COVID-19. The CDR3 runs from the conserved cysteine through the conserved F or W. Fields, in order: J gene, clone size, D gene, V gene, CDR3 DNA, CDR3 protein. The D gene is left open where the match is weak. Clone size, where shown, is once, few, many, or a class for clones that have expanded.

>TRBJ1-2|-|-|TRBV29-1
TGCAGCGTTGAAAACGGGGATAGGGGCTACACCTTC
CSVENGDRGYTF
>TRBJ1-5|-|-|TRBV28
TGTGCCACCCAGATCAATCAGCCCCAGCATTTT
CATQINQPQHF
>TRBJ1-6|-|-|TRBV2
TGTGCCAGCAGCGGATCAACCAGGACTCCGGGATCACCCCTCCACTTT
CASSGSTRTPGSPLHF
>TRBJ2-7|-|-|TRBV6-1
TGTGCCAGCAGTGAAAGGAAAGGGGCGCGGGGCTACGAGCAGTACTTC
CASSERKGARGYEQYF
>TRBJ2-1|-|-|TRBV2
TGTGCCAGCAGTGAAACGGGACTCAACGGCTCCTACAATGAGCAGTTCTTC
CASSETGLNGSYNEQFF
>TRBJ1-5|-|-|TRBV5-1
TGCGCCAGCAGCTTGGGTCCAGAATCCAATCAGCCCCAGCATTTT
CASSLGPESNQPQHF
>TRBJ1-2|-|TRBD1|TRBV5-4
TGTGCCAGCAGCAGAAGACAGGGAGGTAACTATGGCTACACCTTC
CASSRRQGGNYGYTF
>TRBJ1-6|-|-|TRBV9
TGTGCCAGCAGCGGGGCCTTAGAGGGTATTTCACCCCTCCACTTT
CASSGALEGISPLHF
>TRBJ2-7|-|-|TRBV5-1
TGCGCCAGCAGCCAACAGGGGGAGGGTTCCTACGAGCAGTACTTC
CASSQQGEGSYEQYF
>TRBJ2-7|-|TRBD2|TRBV27
TGTGCCAGCAGTTTATGGCTAGCGGGAGGCGAGCAGTACTTC
CASSLWLAGGEQYF
>TRBJ2-7|-|-|TRBV11-2
TGTGCCAGCAGCTTAGGTGCAGTCCTCTACGAGCAGTACTTC
CASSLGAVLYEQYF
>TRBJ2-1|once|-|TRBV6-5
TGTGCCAGCAGTTACGACGGTCAATCGGGCAATGAGCAGTTCTTC
CASSYDGQSGNEQFF
>TRBJ2-7|once|-|TRBV6-5
TGTGCCAGCAGAGATACCCTACAGTTGGATTACGAGCAGTACTTC
CASRDTLQLDYEQYF
>TRBJ2-7|-|TRBD1|TRBV4-1
TGCGCCAGCAGCCAAGCGGCCGGGACAGGGGGCTCCTACGAGCAGTACTTC
CASSQAAGTGGSYEQYF
>TRBJ1-4|-|TRBD1|TRBV6-1
TGTGCCAGCAGAAGAAAGGGACAGGGTTATGAAAAACTGTTTTTT
CASRRKGQGYEKLFF
>TRBJ1-2|-|-|TRBV7-2
TGTGCCAGCAGGGTCGTGCGGTATGGCTACACCTTC
CASRVVRYGYTF
>TRBJ1-2|-|TRBD1|TRBV28
TGTGCCAGCAGTTCCGCAGACAGGGTCGATGGCTACACCTTC
CASSSADRVDGYTF
>TRBJ2-7|once|TRBD1|TRBV5-4
TGTGCCAGCAGCTTTGGGACAGGGGTTCACGAGCAGTACTTC
CASSFGTGVHEQYF
>TRBJ2-3|-|-|TRBV5-4
TGTGCCAGCAGCTTAAATTTAGACACCACAGATACGCAGTATTTT
CASSLNLDTTDTQYF
>TRBJ2-7|-|TRBD2|TRBV5-4
TGTGCCAGCAGCTTGGTACAGGGACTAGCGGTCGAGCAGTACTTC
CASSLVQGLAVEQYF
>TRBJ1-2|-|TRBD1|TRBV28
TGTGCCAGCAGGCCCAAGACAGGGACCAAGGACTATGGCTACACCTTC
CASRPKTGTKDYGYTF
>TRBJ2-7|-|TRBD1|TRBV5-1
TGCGCCAGCAGGCCCGGGACAGGGTCCTACGAGCAGTACTTC
CASRPGTGSYEQYF
>TRBJ1-2|-|-|TRBV28
TGTGCCAGCAGCACACCGTCGGGCTACACCTTC
CASSTPSGYTF
>TRBJ2-4|-|-|TRBV28
TGTGCCAGCAGAGCCTTGGTAGCCAAAAACATTCAGTACTTC
CASRALVAKNIQYF
>TRBJ2-7|-|TRBD2|TRBV7-2
TGTGCCAGCAGCTGGCTAGCGGAATCCTACGAGCAGTACTTC
CASSWLAESYEQYF
>TRBJ2-6|-|-|TRBV4-3
TGCGCCAGCAGCCAAGTCCAGATCCTGTTTTCCTCTGGGGCCAACGTCCTGACTTTC
CASSQVQILFSSGANVLTF
>TRBJ2-3|-|TRBD2|TRBV27
TGTGCCAGCAGTTCTGGGCTAGCGGGTCTCACAGATACGCAGTATTTT
CASSSGLAGLTDTQYF
>TRBJ1-5|-|TRBD1|TRBV19
TGTGCCAGCGAGACAGGGAACCATCAGCCCCAGCATTTT
CASETGNHQPQHF
>TRBJ2-5|-|TRBD1|TRBV7-2
TGTGCCAGCAGCTCGGGACAGGGGGAGACCCAGTACTTC
CASSSGQGETQYF
>TRBJ2-1|-|TRBD2|TRBV5-1
TGCGCCAGCAGCTGGGGGGCGCGAGCGGGAGTAATCAATGAGCAGTTCTTC
CASSWGARAGVINEQFF
>TRBJ1-3|-|-|TRBV18
TGTGCCAGCTCACCAACAGGACCCGGAAACACCATATATTTT
CASSPTGPGNTIYF